One and the same sample provided the 19 T cell receptor beta chains below, sequenced in a study of T cell repertoires in cytomegalovirus infection. TCRdb used MiXCR to reprocess the reads, holding one entry per CDR3 protein. This table has about 180,000 distinct CDR3 sequences, about 17% appearing once. Sequencing was carried out using CD8+ T cells from PBMCs. These receptors came from a human donor in good health (CMV status not recorded). Some clones in this sample may be carry-over from other donors' samples.

This clonotype was counted only a few times. J is TRBJ2-5 and V is TRBV7-2; D might be TRBD1 or TRBD2, each matching 5 bases. Trimming removed 6 bases from V and 5 bases from J, with 22 bases in between. Germline V gives CDR1 SGHTA, CDR2 FQGNSA. The CDR3 is 16 amino acids. This CDR3 is CASRKKDWVGTETQYF. CDR3 DNA sequence: TGTGCCAGCAGGAAGAAAGACTGGGTGGGGACGGAGACCCAGTACTTC. The full variable domain, in which reference TRBV7-2 and TRBJ2-5 provide the parts outside the CDR3, is GAGVSQSPSNKVTEKGKDVELRCDPISGHTALYWYRQSLGQGLEFLIYFQGNSAPDKSGLPSDRFSAERTGGSVSTLTIQRTQQEDSAVYLCASRKKDWVGTETQYFGPGTRLLVL.

This chain links TRBV7-6 with TRBJ2-3; D uncertain. The V end lost 2 bases, the J end lost 0 bases, and 15 bases lay between the germline ends. From germline, CDR1 is SGHVS and CDR2 FNYEAQ. The CDR3 is made up of 17 amino acids. CDR3: CASSLLSGSTSTDTQYF. CDR3 DNA: TGTGCCAGCAGCTTATTATCCGGGTCTACTAGCACAGATACGCAGTATTTT.

This chain links TRBV6-2 or TRBV6-3 with TRBJ2-2; a weak D match, TRBD1 (6 bases). The CDR3 covers 14 residues. Trimming pared 8 bases from V and 6 bases from J, leaving 16 bases between. CDR1 is MNHEY, CDR2 SVGEGT, per germline. CDR3 amino acids: CASGMGHSPGELFF. The CDR3 coding sequence is TGTGCCAGCGGTATGGGACATTCCCCCGGGGAGCTGTTTTTT.

This clonotype has more than one count but fewer than ten. V is TRBV5-4 and J is TRBJ1-4; 9 bases agree with TRBD1. With 4 bases clipped from V and 8 bases from J, the junction kept 9 bases outside the gene matches. The CDR3 covers 15 residues. The germline CDR1 and CDR2 sequences are SGHNT and YYREEE (reference sequence). The CDR3 coding sequence is TGTGCCAGCAGCCCGTCGGACAGGGGAGTAGAAAAACTGTTTTTT. It is translated as CASSPSDRGVEKLFF.

This clonotype was seen only a few times. This chain joins TRBV14 and TRBJ2-7; possibly TRBD2 for D (5 bases). This CDR3 has 14 residues. In germline, CDR1 is SGHDN, CDR2 FVKESK. Trimming shortened V by 2 bases and J by 5 bases, and 13 bases separated the two germline ends. The CDR3 is CASSQMRDGNEQYF. CDR3 bases: TGTGCCAGCAGCCAAATGAGGGATGGAAACGAGCAGTACTTC.

This clonotype was picked up a small number of times. The V and J genes are TRBV20-1 and TRBJ1-2; 9 nucleotides align to TRBD1. V lost 3 bases, J lost 8 bases, and 13 bases stayed unmatched. The CDR3 consists of 15 residues. Germline V gives CDR1 DFQATT, CDR2 SNEGSKA (reference sequence). Here the CDR3 DNA reads TGCAGTGCTAGGGGCCCACCGGGACAGGGTACAGGCTACACCTTC. The encoded protein is CSARGPPGQGTGYTF.

This clonotype was counted only a few times. This chain's CDR3 is CASRTTKGAGQPQHF. The CDR3 coding sequence is TGTGCCAGCAGAACCACCAAGGGGGCAGGTCAGCCCCAGCATTTT. The V gene is TRBV6-1, the J gene TRBJ1-5; 7 bases line up with TRBD1. The CDR3 contains 15 residues. CDR1 and CDR2 from the germline V gene are MNHNS and SASEGT. V shed 6 bases and J 6 bases; nucleotides not matched to a gene: 11.

This clonotype was found many times. V is TRBV7-6 and J is TRBJ2-5; D unresolved. Trimming took 4 bases from V and 5 from J, leaving 23 bases between them. CDR1 SGHVS and CDR2 FNYEAQ come from the germline V gene. CDR3 length equals 17 residues. The CDR3 loop reads CASSSYRSVTMGETQYF. DNA for the CDR3: TGTGCCAGCAGCTCTTATCGATCGGTTACAATGGGGGAGACCCAGTACTTC.

This clonotype was counted between two and nine times. The rearrangement uses TRBV12-3 or TRBV12-4 and TRBJ1-1; D not certain. Trimming shortened V by 6 bases and J by 0 bases, and 8 bases separated the two germline ends. The CDR3 spans 13 residues. CDR3 sequence (DNA): TGTGCCAGCAGCCGGGCGGTGAACACTGAAGCTTTCTTT. It codes for CASSRAVNTEAFF.

The V gene is TRBV6-5, the J gene TRBJ2-5, with TRBD1 identical over 7 bases. This CDR3 is built from 17 residues. CDR1 and CDR2 (germline): MNHEY, SVGAGI. Trimming took 2 bases from V and 2 from J; bases not matched to a gene: 11. This CDR3 is CASSYLFSGQDQETQYF. CDR3 bases: TGTGCCAGCAGTTACCTATTCTCCGGACAGGATCAAGAGACCCAGTACTTC.

The chain recombines TRBV6-5 with TRBJ2-7, with 7 bases fitting TRBD1. The CDR3 loop spans 15 amino acids. The J segment lost 3 bases and the V segment lost 6 bases, leaving 11 bases of the junction unmatched. The germline V gene has CDR1 MNHEY and CDR2 SVGAGI. The CDR3 sequence is CASRDDRAYIYEQYF. DNA for the CDR3: TGTGCCAGCAGAGACGACAGGGCCTATATCTACGAGCAGTACTTC.

This clonotype was counted a few times. The J gene is TRBJ1-2, the V gene TRBV6-2 or TRBV6-3, with D possibly TRBD1 on 5 matching bases. CDR1 is MNHEY, CDR2 SVGEGT, per germline. Trimming took 2 bases from V and 8 from J, leaving 12 bases between them. The CDR3 spans 13 residues. CDR3 region: CASSYVSRDGYTF. The CDR3 bases are TGTGCCAGCAGTTACGTTTCCAGGGACGGCTACACCTTC.

The rearrangement uses TRBV6-1 and TRBJ2-2, with D possibly being TRBD2 (6 bases). V lost 0 bases and J lost 5, with 7 bases in between. The V gene's germline CDR1 is MNHNS and CDR2 SASEGT. The CDR3 length is 14 residues. Here the CDR3 reads CASSEAEGTGELFF. The CDR3 coding sequence is TGTGCCAGCAGTGAAGCGGAGGGGACCGGGGAGCTGTTTTTT.

This chain joins TRBV2 and TRBJ1-5; possible D gene TRBD1, 6 bases. Germline lookup yields CDR1 SNHLY and CDR2 FYNNEI. The CDR3 has 15 residues. With 3 bases removed from V and 10 bases from J, the gap between germline ends came to 19 bases. CDR3 sequence: CASSEKGGVLSPQHF. Written as DNA, the CDR3 is TGTGCCAGCAGTGAGAAGGGGGGGGTCCTCAGCCCCCAGCATTTT.

The table lists this clonotype with a few counts. This rearrangement joins TRBV11-2 to TRBJ1-1; a possible D gene is TRBD1 (6 bases). CDR3 length: 13 residues. Trimming took off 3 bases at V and 5 bases at J, with 10 bases between the two ends. CDR1 is SGHAT and CDR2 is FQNNGV in the germline V gene. The CDR3 sequence is CASSFEGVTEAFF. CDR3 DNA sequence: TGTGCCAGCAGCTTTGAGGGGGTTACTGAAGCTTTCTTT.

This clonotype was detected a few times. The DNA of the CDR3 is TGTGCCAGCAGTTCCCCGGGACAGGGGAAAGAGACCCAGTACTTC. This translates into CASSSPGQGKETQYF. The chain uses TRBV27 and TRBJ2-5; 10 bases fit TRBD1. Trimming at V came to 4 bases and at J to 3 bases, leaving 5 bases not matched to a gene. This CDR3 spans 15 amino acids. Germline CDR1 and CDR2: MNHEY and SMNVEV (reference sequence).

In its sample, this clonotype was seen a few times. The rearrangement uses TRBV7-9 and TRBJ2-6, with unresolved D. Between the trimmed V and J ends, which lost 4 bases and 0 bases, there was a span of 4 bases. CDR3 size: 14 residues. The germline V gene has CDR1 SEHNR and CDR2 FQNEAQ (reference sequence). In DNA form, the CDR3 reads TGTGCCAGCAGCTCGGACTCTGGGGCCAACGTCCTGACTTTC. It is translated as CASSSDSGANVLTF.

This clonotype was seen a few times. The J gene is TRBJ1-5, the V gene TRBV7-2, with 7 positions matching TRBD1. CDR3 length: 15 residues. Germline V gene data show CDR1 as SGHTA and CDR2 as FQGNSA. V was pared by 5 bases and J by 4 bases, with 8 bases of the junction left unmatched. CDR3 sequence: CASSPRQGKNQPQHF. In DNA, the CDR3 is TGTGCCAGCAGCCCTCGACAGGGCAAGAATCAGCCCCAGCATTTT.

The chain is built from TRBV5-1 and TRBJ1-1, with a weak D call TRBD1 (6 bases). CDR1 SGHRS and CDR2 YFSETQ come from the germline V gene. This CDR3 contains 13 residues. With 2 bases removed from V and 10 bases from J, the gap between germline ends came to 15 bases. This chain's CDR3 is CASSLGGADGAFF. The DNA for the CDR3 is TGCGCCAGCAGCTTAGGGGGGGCGGATGGAGCTTTCTTT.